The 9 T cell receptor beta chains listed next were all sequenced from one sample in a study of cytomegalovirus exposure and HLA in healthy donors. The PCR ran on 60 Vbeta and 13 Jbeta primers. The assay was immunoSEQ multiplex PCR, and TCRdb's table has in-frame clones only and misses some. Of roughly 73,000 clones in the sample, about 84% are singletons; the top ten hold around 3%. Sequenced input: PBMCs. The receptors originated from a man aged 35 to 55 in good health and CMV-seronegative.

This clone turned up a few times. The CDR3 DNA sequence: TGCGCCAGCAGCCAAGAAGTTCGGGGGAGCACTGAAGCTTTCTTT. Its protein product is CASSQEVRGSTEAFF. The genes are TRBV4-1 and TRBJ1-1, with D tentatively TRBD1 (5 bases). The CDR3 covers 15 residues. Trimming removed 0 bases from V and 4 bases from J, with 12 bases in between. Germline V gives CDR1 MGHRA, CDR2 YSYEKL.

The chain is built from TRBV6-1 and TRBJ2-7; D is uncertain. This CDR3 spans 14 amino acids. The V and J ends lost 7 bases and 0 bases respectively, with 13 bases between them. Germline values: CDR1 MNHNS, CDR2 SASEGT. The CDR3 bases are TGTGCCAGCATGGCGGAAAACCACTCCTACGAGCAGTACTTC. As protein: CASMAENHSYEQYF.

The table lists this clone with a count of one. CDR3 DNA sequence: TGTGCCAGCAGCCGAGGGACAGGGCTCTCCTACGAGCAGTACTTC. This translates into CASSRGTGLSYEQYF. The chain couples TRBV5-4 to TRBJ2-7; 9 bases agree with TRBD1. Per the germline V gene, CDR1 is SGHNT and CDR2 is YYREEE (reference sequence). This CDR3 has 15 amino acids. The J segment lost 0 bases and the V segment lost 4 bases, leaving 5 bases of the junction unmatched.

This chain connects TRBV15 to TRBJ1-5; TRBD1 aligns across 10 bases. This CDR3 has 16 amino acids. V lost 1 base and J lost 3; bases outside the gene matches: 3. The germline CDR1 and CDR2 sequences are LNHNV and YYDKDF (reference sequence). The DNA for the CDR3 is TGTGCCACCAGCAGAGTCGGGACAGGGGCCAATCAGCCCCAGCATTTT. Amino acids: CATSRVGTGANQPQHF.

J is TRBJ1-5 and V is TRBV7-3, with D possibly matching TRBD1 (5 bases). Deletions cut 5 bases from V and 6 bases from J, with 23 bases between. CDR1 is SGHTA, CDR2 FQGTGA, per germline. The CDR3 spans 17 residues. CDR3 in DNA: TGTGCCAGCAGCCGAGGGTCCCGGGACGGGGGGTTTCAGCCCCAGCATTTT. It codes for CASSRGSRDGGFQPQHF. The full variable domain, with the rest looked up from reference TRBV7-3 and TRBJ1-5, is GAGVSQTPSNKVTEKGKYVELRCDPISGHTALYWYRQSLGQGPEFLIYFQGTGAADDSGLPNDRFFAVRPEGSVSTLKIQRTERGDSAVYLCASSRGSRDGGFQPQHFGDGTRLSIL.

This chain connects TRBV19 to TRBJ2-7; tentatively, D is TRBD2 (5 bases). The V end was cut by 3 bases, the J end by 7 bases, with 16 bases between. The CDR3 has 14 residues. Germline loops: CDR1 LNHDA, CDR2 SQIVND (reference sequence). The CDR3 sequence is CASSIPGVPEEQYF. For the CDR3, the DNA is TGTGCCAGTAGTATCCCCGGGGTCCCAGAAGAGCAGTACTTC.

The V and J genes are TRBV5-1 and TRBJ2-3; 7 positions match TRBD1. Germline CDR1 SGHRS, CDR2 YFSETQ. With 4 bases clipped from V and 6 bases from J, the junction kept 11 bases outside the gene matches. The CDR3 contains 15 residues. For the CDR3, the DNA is TGCGCCAGCAGCGCGACAGGGTATGGCGCGGATACGCAGTATTTT. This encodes CASSATGYGADTQYF.

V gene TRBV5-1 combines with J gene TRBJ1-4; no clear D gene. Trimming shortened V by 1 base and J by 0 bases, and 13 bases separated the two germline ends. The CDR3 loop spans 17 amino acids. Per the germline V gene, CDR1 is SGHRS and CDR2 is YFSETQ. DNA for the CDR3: TGCGCCAGCAGCTTGTCGGTTCGGGTAGCAACTAATGAAAAACTGTTTTTT. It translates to CASSLSVRVATNEKLFF.

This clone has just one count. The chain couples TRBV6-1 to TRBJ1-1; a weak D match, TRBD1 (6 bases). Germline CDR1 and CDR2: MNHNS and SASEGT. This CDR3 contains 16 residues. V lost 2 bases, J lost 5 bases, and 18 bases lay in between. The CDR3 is CASSEPGGGGRTEAFF. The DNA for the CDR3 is TGTGCCAGCAGTGAACCTGGTGGGGGGGGCAGGACTGAAGCTTTCTTT.